This T cell receptor (beta chain) was profiled in a study of cytomegalovirus exposure and HLA in healthy donors. This clone was counted between two and nine times. Other nucleotide sequences from this sample produce the same CDR3. This CDR3 is built from 14 residues. CDR1 and CDR2 (germline): SEHNR, FQNEAQ (reference sequence). The ends lost 4 bases at V and 4 bases at J; junction bases unmatched: 3. 60 Vbeta and 13 Jbeta primers were used in PCR. TCRdb's copy holds only in-frame clones and misses some; the assay was immunoSEQ multiplex PCR. The sample contains roughly 120,000 clones, about 8.6% of which appear only once.

Material for sequencing was PBMCs. The sequence was obtained from a woman in her thirties or forties in good health and CMV-seropositive. The chain recombines TRBV7-9 with TRBJ2-7, with TRBD1 matching over 11 bases. CDR3 region: CASSSGTGGYEQYF. The DNA of the CDR3 is TGTGCCAGCAGCTCCGGGACAGGGGGGTACGAGCAGTACTTC.